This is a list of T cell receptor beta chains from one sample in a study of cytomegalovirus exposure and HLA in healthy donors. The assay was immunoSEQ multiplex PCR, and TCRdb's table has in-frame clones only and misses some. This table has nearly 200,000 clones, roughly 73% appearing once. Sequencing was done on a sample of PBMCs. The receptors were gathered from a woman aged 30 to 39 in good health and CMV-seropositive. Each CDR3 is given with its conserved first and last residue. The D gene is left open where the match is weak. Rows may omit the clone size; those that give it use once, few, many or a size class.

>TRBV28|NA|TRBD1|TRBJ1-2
TGTGCCACCCAAGGTACGGGGACAGGGGACTATGGCTACACCTTC
CATQGTGTGDYGYTF
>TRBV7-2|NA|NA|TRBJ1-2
TGTGCCAGCAGCTTAAATCCGGGGGGGCCCTATGGCTACACCTTC
CASSLNPGGPYGYTF
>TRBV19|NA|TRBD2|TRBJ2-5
TGTGCCAGTAGTAGACTAGCGGGGCCCCAAGAGACCCAGTACTTC
CASSRLAGPQETQYF
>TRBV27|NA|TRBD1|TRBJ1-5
TGTGCCAGCAAATCGCCGACAGGGTTAAATCAGCCCCAGCATTTT
CASKSPTGLNQPQHF
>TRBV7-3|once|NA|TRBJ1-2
TGTGCCAGCAGCTTAGGCCAAGGGGGATATGGCTACACCTTC
CASSLGQGGYGYTF
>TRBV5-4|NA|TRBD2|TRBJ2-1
TGTGCCAGCAGCTCATCGCCGAAACTAGCGGGGGGATTCAATGAGCAGTTCTTC
CASSSSPKLAGGFNEQFF
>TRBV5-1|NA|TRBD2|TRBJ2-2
TGCGCCAGCAGCCCCGAGGGCGGGGGGATCACCGGGGAGCTGTTTTTT
CASSPEGGGITGELFF
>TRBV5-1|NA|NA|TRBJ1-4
TGCGCCAGCAGCTTGGCTGGGTCGGGTGAAAAACTGTTTTTT
CASSLAGSGEKLFF
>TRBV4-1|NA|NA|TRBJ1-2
TGCGCCAGCAGCCAAGGAGGTTGGGGCTACACCTTC
CASSQGGWGYTF
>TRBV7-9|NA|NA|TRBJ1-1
TGTGCCAGCAGCTTAGGTTTTAGCTTTGCTTTCTTT
CASSLGFSFAFF
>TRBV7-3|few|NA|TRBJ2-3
TGTGCCAGCAGCAAAAACCAGCGAGGAGATACGCAGTATTTT
CASSKNQRGDTQYF